This T cell receptor beta chain was captured in a study of T cell responses to AZD1222 COVID-19 vaccine. As regards this clone: Its specificity is not known.

TCRdb's table, derived via immunoSEQ multiplex PCR, lists solely in-frame clones and lacks some. This sample contains over 130,000 clones. Per the germline V gene, CDR1 is MDHEN and CDR2 is SYDVKM. This CDR3 contains 14 residues. V dropped 6 bases and J dropped 7; count of bases not matched to a gene: 7. Notes on the study in general: Sampling captured repertoires only after the peak T cell response. Possibly, clonal diversity was underestimated; donors were largely white British and included more females.

The chain uses TRBV28 and TRBJ1-4; 8 bases are a match to TRBD1. Sequencing was performed on peripheral blood. The receptor's source is an adult in good health. The CDR3 DNA reads TGTGCCAGCAGACCGACAGGGGAAGGTGAAAAACTGTTTTTT. Translating gives CASRPTGEGEKLFF.